These T cell receptor beta chains were read from a single sample in a study of OX40 agonist ivuxolimab in advanced cancers. Some clones are missing from TCRdb's copy, which holds only in-frame ones; the method was immunoSEQ multiplex PCR. This table holds approximately 50,000 clones, approximately 75% found once. Here the sequenced sample was CD4+ or CD8+ T cells sorted from blood, taken in a trial of the OX40 agonist ivuxolimab. The origin of the receptors is an adult with an advanced solid tumor such as melanoma, head and neck, liver or kidney cancer. The CDR3 runs from the conserved cysteine through the conserved F or W. D genes are given only for firm matches. Clone sizes are given selectively: once, few, many, or a class where the clone is expanded.

-	-	TRBJ1-2	TRBV19	TGTGCCAGTACTCCGAGGCAGGGTGAGGGCTATGGCTACACCTTC	CASTPRQGEGYGYTF
-	-	TRBJ2-6	TRBV18	TGTGCCAGCTCACCATCTAACAGGGGACTCGGCTCTGGGGCCAACGTCCTGACTTTC	CASSPSNRGLGSGANVLTF
-	-	TRBJ2-3	TRBV5-1	TGCGCCAGCAGCTTGGCCAGGACTAGCACAGATACGCAGTATTTT	CASSLARTSTDTQYF
-	-	TRBJ2-4	TRBV11-2	TGTGCCAGCAGCCAGGGACAACTAGCCAAAAACATTCAGTACTTC	CASSQGQLAKNIQYF
-	-	TRBJ1-6	TRBV6-1	TGTGCCAGCAGTGAAGCGTGGGTTGGGGTTAGTTCACCCCTCCACTTT	CASSEAWVGVSSPLHF
TRBD2	-	TRBJ2-7	TRBV5-1	TGCGCCAGCAGCACCCAGTCTGGCGGGGGATCCTACGAGCAGTACTTC	CASSTQSGGGSYEQYF
-	-	TRBJ2-3	TRBV6-1	TGTGCCAGCATGGGGGAGAGCACAGATACGCAGTATTTT	CASMGESTDTQYF
TRBD2	-	TRBJ2-7	TRBV30	TGTGCCTGGAATGATCGGGAGGGTAGCTCCTACGAGCAGTACTTC	CAWNDREGSSYEQYF
TRBD2	-	TRBJ2-1	TRBV27	TGTGCCAGCAGTTTGCCTACACTAGCGGGGGGGCCCCATGAGCAGTTCTTC	CASSLPTLAGGPHEQFF
-	-	TRBJ2-2	TRBV7-6	TGTGCCAGCAGCTTAGCGTCAGGAGGGACAATGGCTCCCACCGGGGAGCTGTTTTTT	CASSLASGGTMAPTGELFF
-	-	TRBJ2-3	TRBV5-8	TGTGCCAGCAGCCTGGGTTTTCGAGGGGGCACAGATACGCAGTATTTT	CASSLGFRGGTDTQYF
-	-	TRBJ2-2	TRBV10-1	TGCGCCAGGGGAGAGTGGAGACACTCACCCGGGGAGCTGTTTTTT	CARGEWRHSPGELFF
-	few	TRBJ2-3	TRBV7-8	TGTGCCAGCAGCGCCCGACTCTCCACCGATACGCAGTATTTT	CASSARLSTDTQYF
-	-	TRBJ2-1	TRBV28	TGTGCCAGCAGTTTATCCCCCCCGGCTCCCCATGAGCAGTTCTTC	CASSLSPPAPHEQFF
TRBD1	-	TRBJ1-5	TRBV7-2	TGTGCCAGCAGCTCAAAGACGGGACAGGGTCAGCCCCAGCATTTT	CASSSKTGQGQPQHF
TRBD1	-	TRBJ2-1	TRBV5-1	TGCGCCAGCAGCTTAGAAACAGGGGTAACTGAGCAGTTCTTC	CASSLETGVTEQFF
TRBD2	-	TRBJ2-3	TRBV18	TGTGCCAGCTCACCGGGCGGGGGGGCCGGAGATACGCAGTATTTT	CASSPGGGAGDTQYF
-	-	TRBJ2-5	TRBV7-2	TGTGCCAGCAGCTTAGTAGTCAGTCAGGGCGGCGAGACCCAGTACTTC	CASSLVVSQGGETQYF
-	-	TRBJ1-5	TRBV6-5	TGTGCCAGCAGTTACTCGTCAGATTATAGCAATCAGCCCCAGCATTTT	CASSYSSDYSNQPQHF
TRBD1	-	TRBJ1-2	TRBV11-3	TGTGCCAGCAGCATCCGGGGGACAGGGGGCGCAGTTTATTATGGCTACACCTTC	CASSIRGTGGAVYYGYTF
TRBD1	-	TRBJ2-1	TRBV2	TGTGCCAGCAGATCCGGGACAGGCTACAATGAGCAGTTCTTC	CASRSGTGYNEQFF
-	-	TRBJ2-7	TRBV7-2	TGTGCCAGCAGTTCGACTACGTCGGCCTACGAGCAGTACTTC	CASSSTTSAYEQYF
-	-	TRBJ2-3	TRBV5-6	TGTGCCAGCAGCCCCCCATGGGGGACGCTAATCGGGGCAGATACGCAGTATTTT	CASSPPWGTLIGADTQYF
-	once	TRBJ2-7	TRBV5-1	TGCGCCAGCAGCTGGGGGCCGGGATCCGGCCGGGACGAGCAGTACTTC	CASSWGPGSGRDEQYF
TRBD2	-	TRBJ2-3	TRBV7-9	TGTGCCAGCAGTATAGAGGGGACTAGCGGGGAAACGCAGTATTTT	CASSIEGTSGETQYF
TRBD1	-	TRBJ2-4	TRBV19	TGTGCCAGTAGTTATTCCGGGACAGCCTCACAAAACATTCAGTACTTC	CASSYSGTASQNIQYF